Given below is one T cell receptor (beta chain) in context. The antigen is not known. This PCR relied on a set of 60 Vbeta primers and 13 Jbeta primers. Libraries were prepared by immunoSEQ multiplex PCR; TCRdb keeps only in-frame clonotypes and omits some of them. The sample totals over 60,000 clones. The sample is drawn from a study of cytomegalovirus exposure and HLA in healthy donors. Trimming removed 4 bases from V and 8 bases from J; junction bases left unmatched: 20. The CDR3 is 19 amino acids. Germline values: CDR1 SGHRS, CDR2 YFSETQ. General observations from the study: It was shown in a later analysis that HLA-associated TCR beta chains were more clonally expanded than other, equally common chains. TCR beta V- and J-gene trimming was later associated with a missense DCLRE1C variant. Reported performance of the classifier showed diagnosis of cytomegalovirus status with high specificity and sensitivity. Researchers reported that a few CMV-associated chains were confirmed in vitro as CMV antigen-specific.

The V gene is TRBV5-1, the J gene TRBJ1-6, with 8 bases identical to TRBD1. The source is a female donor in good health and CMV-seropositive. Sequenced sample: PBMCs. The CDR3 DNA sequence: TGCGCCAGCAGCATCAGACCGCAGGGGGCCGATACGATTTATTCACCCCTCCACTTT. Protein sequence: CASSIRPQGADTIYSPLHF.